A single sample gave rise to the 32 T cell receptor beta chains below, sequenced in a study of blood T cells in healthy people across ages. The use of a sample-barcoded 5' primer and a J-beta primer mix characterized a second PCR of about 7 to 12 cycles. Each CDR3 protein gets one entry after TCRdb re-called the 5' RACE reads with MiXCR. The table has 1,800,000 or so distinct CDR3 sequences, roughly two fifths seen once. Sequenced input: blood. The receptors were sampled from a human donor in good health.

This chain uses TRBV7-9 with TRBJ2-5; a possible D gene is TRBD1 (7 bases). The CDR3 runs 16 residues. The germline V and J ends were trimmed by 5 bases and 5 bases, with 21 bases remaining between them. Per the germline V gene, CDR1 is SEHNR and CDR2 is FQNEAQ (reference sequence). In DNA, the CDR3 is TGTGCCAGCAGCCTCGTGGGGCGGGACAGCTTGGAGACCCAGTACTTC. This translates into CASSLVGRDSLETQYF.

This clonotype occurred a few times. The chain couples TRBV20-1 to TRBJ2-7; 7 positions agree with TRBD1. This CDR3 region has 13 residues. The V and J ends lost 6 bases and 2 bases, in that order; junction bases with no gene match: 7. Germline CDR1 reads DFQATT; CDR2 reads SNEGSKA (reference sequence). CDR3 bases: TGCAGTGCCGTGACAGGGCAAACCTACGAGCAGTACTTC. Translated, it gives CSAVTGQTYEQYF.

This clonotype was counted a few times. This rearrangement joins TRBV20-1 to TRBJ2-6, with D perhaps matching TRBD1 (6 bases). This CDR3 is built from 14 residues. Germline V CDR1 and CDR2: DFQATT, SNEGSKA (reference sequence). V gave up 6 bases and J gave up 0 bases, with 9 bases separating them. The CDR3 loop is CSAKTGSGANVLTF. The CDR3 DNA reads as TGCAGTGCAAAGACAGGCTCTGGGGCCAACGTCCTGACTTTC.

This sequence joins TRBV29-1 and TRBJ1-2; no clear D. The CDR3 spans 11 residues. Germline CDR1 and CDR2: SQVTM and ANQGSEA. V shed 7 bases and J shed 4 bases, with 10 bases lying between them. CDR3 amino acids: CSAENPYGYTF. CDR3 bases: TGCAGCGCCGAAAATCCCTATGGCTACACCTTC.

This chain uses TRBV15 with TRBJ1-1; D might be TRBD1 (5 bases). V shed 1 base and J shed 8 bases, with 17 bases lying between them. The CDR3 runs 15 residues. Per the germline V gene, CDR1 is LNHNV and CDR2 is YYDKDF (reference sequence). CDR3 sequence: CATSRAEGREVEAFF. CDR3 DNA sequence: TGTGCCACCAGCAGAGCTGAAGGCAGGGAGGTCGAAGCTTTCTTT. Full variable domain (missing parts from reference TRBV15 and TRBJ1-1): DAMVIQNPRYQVTQFGKPVTLSCSQTLNHNVMYWYQQKSSQAPKLLFHYYDKDFNNEADTPDNFQSRRPNTSFCFLDIRSPGLGDTAMYLCATSRAEGREVEAFFGQGTRLTVV.

The chain uses TRBV23-1 and TRBJ1-6; possible D gene TRBD1, 5 bases. TRBV23-1 is placed among ORFs of uncertain function. The CDR3 covers 16 residues. V lost 7 bases to trimming and J lost 0 bases, with 13 bases between them. In DNA, the CDR3 is TGCGCCAGCACTCCCGAGGGGAGCTCCTATAATTCACCCCTCCACTTT. Its translation is CASTPEGSSYNSPLHF.

V gene TRBV20-1 combines with J gene TRBJ1-5, with D tentatively TRBD1 (5 bases). The CDR3 contains 16 residues. V shed 3 bases and J shed 8 bases, with 23 bases lying between them. Per germline, CDR1 DFQATT and CDR2 SNEGSKA (reference sequence). The CDR3 nucleotides read TGCAGTGCTAGTAGCGGTTTGTCGGGGGATGATAAGCCCCAGCATTTT. Translating gives CSASSGLSGDDKPQHF.

The chain is built from TRBV7-2 and TRBJ2-7; D is undetermined. Trimming stripped 5 bases from V and 4 bases from J, with 12 bases between. The CDR3 runs 13 residues. CDR1 and CDR2 (germline): SGHTA, FQGNSA. Here the CDR3 DNA reads TGTGCCAGCAGCAACCAAATGAGGTACGAGCAGTACTTC. The encoded protein is CASSNQMRYEQYF.

This chain links TRBV6-6 with TRBJ2-5; D remains ambiguous. The V end was cut by 9 bases, the J end by 2 bases, with 10 bases between. Per germline, CDR1 MNHNY and CDR2 SVGAGI (reference sequence). CDR3 length: 12 amino acids. The DNA for the CDR3 is TGTGCCAGTCGACATTTACAAGAGACCCAGTACTTC. Its protein product is CASRHLQETQYF.

The chain employs TRBV28 and TRBJ2-1; D may be TRBD1 or TRBD2 (5 bases each). Trimming cost V 11 bases and J 3 bases, with 11 bases left between them. Germline CDR1 reads MDHEN; CDR2 reads SYDVKM. The CDR3 loop spans 12 amino acids. CDR3 loop: CAGRDLYNEQFF. CDR3 DNA sequence: TGTGCCGGTCGGGACCTCTACAATGAGCAGTTCTTC.

This chain uses TRBV6-5 with TRBJ2-7; D is possibly TRBD2 (6 bases). Trimming cost V 0 bases and J 3 bases, with 15 bases left between them. The germline V gene has CDR1 MNHEY and CDR2 SVGAGI. This CDR3 is built from 16 residues. The CDR3 spells CASSYSTGEDNYEQYF. In DNA form, the CDR3 reads TGTGCCAGCAGTTACTCGACGGGGGAGGACAACTACGAGCAGTACTTC.

This clonotype was observed a handful of times. The CDR3 here is CASSLGTGNVAEEQFF. In DNA, the CDR3 is TGTGCCAGCAGCTTAGGCACAGGGAATGTAGCCGAGGAGCAGTTCTTC. V is TRBV7-3 and J is TRBJ2-1; D perhaps matches TRBD1 (6 bases). Germline lookup yields CDR1 SGHTA and CDR2 FQGTGA. This CDR3 has 16 amino acids. V gave up 2 bases and J gave up 10 bases, with 21 bases separating them.

This sequence joins TRBV2 and TRBJ2-7; 7 bases agree with TRBD1. The ends lost 7 bases at V and 3 bases at J; junction bases unmatched: 12. This CDR3 region has 15 residues. CDR1 is SNHLY and CDR2 is FYNNEI in the germline V gene. The CDR3 is CASNAFRGTDYEQYF. CDR3 in DNA: TGTGCCAGCAACGCCTTCAGGGGGACAGACTACGAGCAGTACTTC.

The table lists this clonotype with a few counts. This CDR3 is CASSQDSDGPSYEQYF. In DNA form, the CDR3 reads TGTGCCAGCAGCCAAGATTCAGACGGACCATCCTACGAGCAGTACTTC. The chain links TRBV3-1 to TRBJ2-7; D is uncertain. The germline gives CDR1 LGHDT, CDR2 YNNKEL (reference sequence). V was clipped by 0 bases and J by 1 base, with 13 bases between them. CDR3 length: 16 amino acids.

This clonotype was seen a handful of times. The chain recombines TRBV12-3 or TRBV12-4 with TRBJ2-5; D possibly uses TRBD1 or TRBD2 (6 bases each). The germline V and J ends were trimmed by 4 bases and 11 bases, with 17 bases remaining between them. The CDR3 covers 13 residues. The CDR3 nucleotides read TGTGCCAGCAGTTCGACAGGAACGGGGGAGCAGTACTTC. Translated: CASSSTGTGEQYF.

V gene TRBV7-8 combines with J gene TRBJ2-7; perhaps TRBD1 as D (6 bases). This CDR3 comprises 17 residues. Trimming took off 3 bases at V and 2 bases at J, with 20 bases between the two ends. Germline V gene lookup returns CDR1 SGHVS and CDR2 FQNEAQ. The CDR3 nucleotides read TGTGCCAGCAGCTTGGGAATAATGGGACAACATACCTACGAGCAGTACTTC. Translating gives CASSLGIMGQHTYEQYF.

The rearrangement joins TRBV6-4 to TRBJ2-2; D ambiguous. The V end lost 4 bases, the J end lost 2 bases, and 8 bases lay between the germline ends. Germline assignment: CDR1 MRHNA and CDR2 SNTAGT. There are 14 residues in the CDR3. The CDR3 region has the DNA TGTGCCAGCAGTGCAGAATCAAACACCGGGGAGCTGTTTTTT. Encoded protein: CASSAESNTGELFF.

V usage is TRBV5-1 and J usage is TRBJ2-1, with 12 nucleotides matching TRBD2. Germline trimming cut 5 bases from V and 6 bases from J; bases unmatched to any gene: 9. The CDR3 length is 16 residues. CDR1 is SGHRS and CDR2 is YFSETQ in the germline V gene. For the CDR3, the DNA is TGCGCCAGCAGGCCGACTAGCGGGGGAGGAGGCAATGAGCAGTTCTTC. Its protein product is CASRPTSGGGGNEQFF.

This clonotype came up a few times. The chain links TRBV7-2 to TRBJ2-7; 8 nucleotides line up with TRBD2. The CDR3 has 15 residues. V shed 1 base, J shed 4 bases, and the junction held 6 bases outside the gene matches. CDR1 SGHTA and CDR2 FQGNSA come from the germline V gene. In nucleotides, the CDR3 is TGTGCCAGCAGCTTAGAGTCGGGGGGGCCGTACGAGCAGTACTTC. Its protein is CASSLESGGPYEQYF.

This sequence joins TRBV7-8 and TRBJ2-3, with 7 bases lining up with TRBD2. Germline CDR1 and CDR2: SGHVS and FQNEAQ. V was clipped by 9 bases and J by 3 bases; unmatched bases: 12. The CDR3 has 15 residues. Here the CDR3 reads CASLPLAVFTDTQYF. DNA for the CDR3: TGTGCCAGTCTACCTCTAGCGGTTTTTACAGATACGCAGTATTTT.

CDR3 DNA: TGCAGTGCCGATGTTGGGACTAGCTCCTACGAGCAGTACTTC. It codes for CSADVGTSSYEQYF. The V and J genes are TRBV20-1 and TRBJ2-7; 8 bases match TRBD2. The CDR3 loop spans 14 amino acids. The germline gives CDR1 DFQATT, CDR2 SNEGSKA (reference sequence). J gave up 0 bases and V 6 bases, and 7 bases lay outside the gene matches.

The chain combines TRBV2 with TRBJ1-2; tentative D call: TRBD1 (6 bases). From germline, CDR1 is SNHLY and CDR2 FYNNEI. V was trimmed by 3 bases and J by 6 bases, leaving 17 bases between them. The CDR3 spans 15 residues. In DNA, the CDR3 is TGTGCCAGCAGTGAGTCAGTACAGGGCGCGAATGGCTACACCTTC. This gives the protein CASSESVQGANGYTF.

V is TRBV20-1 and J is TRBJ2-3; D is possibly TRBD1 (6 bases). Trimming removed 4 bases at V and 2 bases at J, with 13 bases between. Germline CDR1 DFQATT, CDR2 SNEGSKA (reference sequence). The CDR3 has 14 residues. For the CDR3, the DNA is TGCAGTGCTACTCGGGCAGGGGACACAGATACGCAGTATTTT. Its protein product is CSATRAGDTDTQYF.

This clonotype came up a few times. The chain joins TRBV7-3 to TRBJ2-5; 8 bases agree with TRBD1. CDR3 length equals 14 residues. The germline V gene encodes CDR1 SGHTA and CDR2 FQGTGA. Germline trimming cut 6 bases from V and 5 bases from J; bases unmatched to any gene: 8. The CDR3 nucleotides read TGTGCCAGCAGTCGGACAGGGCCGGGGGAGACCCAGTACTTC. Its translation is CASSRTGPGETQYF.

A word on this clonotype: One end of the junction fails to match germline, which may point to a read error. V gene TRBV5-1 combines with J gene TRBJ2-1; D possibly corresponds to TRBD1 (6 bases). The CDR3 runs 15 residues. Germline-derived CDR1 and CDR2 are SGHRS and YFSETQ. This CDR3 reads CASSLRDTTYNEPFF. The CDR3 DNA is TGCGCCAGCAGCTTGAGGGACACCACCTACAATGAGCCGTTCTTC.

Turning to this clonotype: A much more abundant neighbour one base away suggests this may be a read error. Lacking the conserved final phenylalanine or tryptophan, this CDR3 likely reflects a read error. The chain uses TRBV29-1 and TRBJ2-1, with 9 nucleotides matching TRBD1. V lost 7 bases and J lost 4; bases outside the gene matches: 8. The CDR3 extends over 14 amino acids. In germline, CDR1 is SQVTM, CDR2 ANQGSEA. The CDR3 region is CSAPGTGIYNEQFS. The CDR3 DNA follows: TGCAGCGCCCCCGGGACAGGGATTTACAATGAGCAGTTCTCC.

This clonotype was counted a few times. V is TRBV5-1 and J is TRBJ2-5; TRBD2 aligns across 9 bases. This CDR3 has 16 amino acids. The germline V gene has CDR1 SGHRS and CDR2 YFSETQ. With V trimmed by 4 bases and J by 5 bases, 12 bases remained unmatched. For the CDR3, the DNA is TGCGCCAGCAGCCTCAGCGGGGGGTTGATTTTGGAGACCCAGTACTTC. This gives the protein CASSLSGGLILETQYF.

The rearrangement joins TRBV3-1 to TRBJ2-6; either TRBD1 or TRBD2 may supply D (5 bases each). The CDR3 length is 17 residues. Trimming stripped 1 base from V and 1 base from J, with 11 bases between. Per germline, CDR1 LGHDT and CDR2 YNNKEL (reference sequence). In nucleotides, the CDR3 is TGTGCCAGCAGCCAAGTGGGTGGGGGATCTGGGGCCAACGTCCTGACTTTC. Translation: CASSQVGGGSGANVLTF.

This clonotype came up a few times. The rearrangement joins TRBV6-6 to TRBJ1-2; a weak D match, TRBD1 (6 bases). Germline CDR1 is MNHNY and CDR2 is SVGAGI (reference sequence). This CDR3 has 16 amino acids. Trimming removed 2 bases at V and 7 bases at J, with 20 bases between. The CDR3 region is CASSYGGGRTSRGYTF. CDR3 coding DNA: TGTGCCAGCAGTTACGGTGGGGGGCGGACGTCGCGTGGCTACACCTTC.

The J gene is TRBJ2-4, the V gene TRBV10-2; 7 bases agree with TRBD2. Judging by the DNA end, TRBJ2-7 fits better; the J call may be wrong. CDR1 and CDR2 from the germline V gene are WSHSY and SAAADI. CDR3 size: 17 residues. This chain's CDR3 is CASIRSLSSGHTYEQYF. In nucleotides, the CDR3 is TGCGCCAGCATCAGGTCACTATCTAGCGGCCACACCTACGAGCAGTACTTC.

This clonotype came up a few times. The CDR3 bases are TGTGCCAGCAGCCCCGATGGGTTTGGGGCCAACGTCCTGACTTTC. It is translated as CASSPDGFGANVLTF. The chain joins TRBV9 to TRBJ2-6; the D is unclear. Germline V gene lookup returns CDR1 SGDLS and CDR2 YYNGEE. The length of the CDR3 is 15 residues. The V end was cut by 4 bases, the J end by 3 bases, with 11 bases between.

The chain carries TRBV20-1 and TRBJ2-1, with D unresolved. The germline V and J ends were trimmed by 7 bases and 3 bases, with 13 bases remaining between them. The length of the CDR3 is 13 residues. Germline V gene data show CDR1 as DFQATT and CDR2 as SNEGSKA (reference sequence). The CDR3 here is CSGKAPSYNEQFF. The CDR3 DNA is TGCAGTGGCAAGGCCCCTAGCTACAATGAGCAGTTCTTC.